Listed here are 5 T cell receptor beta chains from one sample, sequenced in a study of blood T cell repertoires in COVID-19. Sequencing was performed with immunoSEQ multiplex PCR; in TCRdb, only in-frame clones are kept and a portion is missing. The sample contains approximately 260,000 clones, about nine tenths of which appear only once. The sequenced sample was peripheral blood. Receptors were obtained from a woman in her forties with acute or convalescent COVID-19.

The chain joins TRBV3-1 (or the pseudogene TRBV3-2) to TRBJ1-3; D ambiguous. This CDR3 comprises 13 residues. Germline V gene data show CDR1 as LGHDT and CDR2 as YNNKEL (reference sequence). Deletions cut 4 bases from V and 2 bases from J, with 6 bases between. The CDR3 region has the DNA TGTGCCAGCAGCCTGGCAGCTGGAAACACCATATATTTT. Its protein is CASSLAAGNTIYF.

The chain employs TRBV30 and TRBJ1-2; D is possibly TRBD1 (6 bases). CDR3 size: 14 residues. V was cut by 4 bases and J by 6 bases, with 18 bases left in between. Germline V gene lookup returns CDR1 GTSNPN and CDR2 SVGIG (reference sequence). CDR3 DNA sequence: TGTGCCTGGACTCCGGGGACACCACTCGATGGCTACACCTTC. It is translated as CAWTPGTPLDGYTF.

The chain has TRBV11-2 and TRBJ1-2, with 8 bases lining up with TRBD1. The CDR3 runs to 14 residues. Germline lookup yields CDR1 SGHAT and CDR2 FQNNGV. Trimming took 6 bases from V and 5 from J; bases not matched to a gene: 8. CDR3 protein: CASSSTGGVYGYTF. In DNA, the CDR3 is TGTGCCAGCAGTTCCACAGGGGGAGTTTATGGCTACACCTTC.

V is TRBV7-6 and J is TRBJ1-1; D remains unclear. The length of the CDR3 is 15 residues. CDR1 SGHVS and CDR2 FNYEAQ come from the germline V gene. The V end was cut by 1 base, the J end by 7 bases, with 16 bases between. The CDR3 loop is CASSLEELRNGEAFF. The CDR3 DNA follows: TGTGCCAGCAGCTTAGAGGAGCTTCGCAACGGTGAAGCTTTCTTT.

The chain carries TRBV4-1 and TRBJ1-2, with D possibly matching TRBD1 (5 bases). CDR1 and CDR2 from the germline V gene are MGHRA and YSYEKL. The V end was cut by 3 bases, the J end by 8 bases, with 22 bases between. This CDR3 has 16 amino acids. This CDR3 reads CASSQAHWTTMRGYTF. Here the CDR3 DNA reads TGCGCCAGCAGCCAGGCCCACTGGACAACGATGCGGGGCTACACCTTC.